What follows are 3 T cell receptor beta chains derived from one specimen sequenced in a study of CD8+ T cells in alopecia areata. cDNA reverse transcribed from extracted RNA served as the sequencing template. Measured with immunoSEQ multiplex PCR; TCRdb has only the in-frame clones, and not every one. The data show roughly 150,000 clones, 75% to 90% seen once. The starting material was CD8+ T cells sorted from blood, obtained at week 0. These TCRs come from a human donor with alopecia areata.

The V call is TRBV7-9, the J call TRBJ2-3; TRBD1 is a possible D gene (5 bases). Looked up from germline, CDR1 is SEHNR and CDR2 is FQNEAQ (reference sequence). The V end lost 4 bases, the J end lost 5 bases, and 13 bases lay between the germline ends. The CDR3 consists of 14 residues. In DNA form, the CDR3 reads TGTGCCAGCAGCTCTGCTGGACAATTAGATACGCAGTATTTT. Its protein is CASSSAGQLDTQYF.

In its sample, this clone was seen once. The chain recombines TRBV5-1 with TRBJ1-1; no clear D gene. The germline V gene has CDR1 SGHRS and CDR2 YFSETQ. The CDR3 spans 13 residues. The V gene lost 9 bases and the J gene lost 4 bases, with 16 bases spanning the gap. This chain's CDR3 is CATARASGTEAFF. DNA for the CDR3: TGCGCCACCGCGAGGGCTTCGGGCACTGAAGCTTTCTTT. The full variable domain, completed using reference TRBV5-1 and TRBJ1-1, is KAGVTQTPRYLIKTRGQQVTLSCSPISGHRSVSWYQQTPGQGLQFLFEYFSETQRNKGNFPGRFSGRQFSNSRSEMNVSTLELGDSALYLCATARASGTEAFFGQGTRLTVV.

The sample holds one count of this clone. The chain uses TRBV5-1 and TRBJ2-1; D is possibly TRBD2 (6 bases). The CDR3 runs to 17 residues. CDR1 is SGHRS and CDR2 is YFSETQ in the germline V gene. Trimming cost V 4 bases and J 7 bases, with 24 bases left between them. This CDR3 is CASSPGGGTRGLNEQFF. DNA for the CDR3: TGCGCCAGCAGCCCAGGCGGCGGGACCCGAGGGCTAAATGAGCAGTTCTTC. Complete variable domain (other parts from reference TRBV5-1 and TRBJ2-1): KAGVTQTPRYLIKTRGQQVTLSCSPISGHRSVSWYQQTPGQGLQFLFEYFSETQRNKGNFPGRFSGRQFSNSRSEMNVSTLELGDSALYLCASSPGGGTRGLNEQFFGPGTRLTVL.